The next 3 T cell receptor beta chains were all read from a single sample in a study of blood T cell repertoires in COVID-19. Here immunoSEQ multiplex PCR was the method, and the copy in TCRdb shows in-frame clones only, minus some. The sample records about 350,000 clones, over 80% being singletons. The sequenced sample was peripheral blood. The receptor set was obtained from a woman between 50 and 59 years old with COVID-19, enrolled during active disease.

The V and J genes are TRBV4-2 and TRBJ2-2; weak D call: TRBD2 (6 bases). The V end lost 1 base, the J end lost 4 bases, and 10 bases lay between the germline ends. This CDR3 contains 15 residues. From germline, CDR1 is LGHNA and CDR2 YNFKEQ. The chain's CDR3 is CASSQGQGGTGELFF. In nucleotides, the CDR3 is TGTGCCAGCAGCCAAGGGCAGGGAGGCACCGGGGAGCTGTTTTTT.

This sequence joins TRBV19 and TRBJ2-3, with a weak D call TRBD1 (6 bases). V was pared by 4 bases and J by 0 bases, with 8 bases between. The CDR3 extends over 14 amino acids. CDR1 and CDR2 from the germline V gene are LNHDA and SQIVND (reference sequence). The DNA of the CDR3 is TGTGCCAGTAGTAGTACAGGGAGCACAGATACGCAGTATTTT. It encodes CASSSTGSTDTQYF.

CDR3 coding DNA: TGTGCCAGCAGTACCAACGGACAGGGCGGCGGCTACACCTTC. Protein sequence: CASSTNGQGGGYTF. The V gene is TRBV6-5, the J gene TRBJ1-2, with 8 bases identical to TRBD1. The CDR3 is 14 residues long. V was clipped by 5 bases and J by 8 bases; unmatched bases: 10. Per the germline V gene, CDR1 is MNHEY and CDR2 is SVGAGI.